Listed here is a single T cell receptor (beta chain). The entry originates in a study of OX40 agonist ivuxolimab in advanced cancers. About the study: Patients received the agonistic anti-OX40 (CD134) antibody ivuxolimab.

Method: immunoSEQ multiplex PCR; TCRdb's copy keeps in-frame clones and lacks some. The sample holds roughly 20,000 clones, around 82% seen once. Germline CDR1 is SGHRS and CDR2 is YFSETQ. The junction had 7 bases not matched to a gene; V was cut back by 2 bases and J by 5 bases. The CDR3 runs 15 residues. This clonotype originated in an adult with an advanced solid tumor such as melanoma, head and neck, liver or kidney cancer. Sample: CD4+ or CD8+ T cells sorted from blood, taken in a trial of the OX40 agonist ivuxolimab. The rearrangement uses TRBV5-1 and TRBJ2-3; TRBD2 matches 8 bases. The CDR3 protein is CASSLREGTLDTQYF. CDR3 nucleotide sequence: TGCGCCAGCAGCTTACGGGAGGGCACGCTAGATACGCAGTATTTT.